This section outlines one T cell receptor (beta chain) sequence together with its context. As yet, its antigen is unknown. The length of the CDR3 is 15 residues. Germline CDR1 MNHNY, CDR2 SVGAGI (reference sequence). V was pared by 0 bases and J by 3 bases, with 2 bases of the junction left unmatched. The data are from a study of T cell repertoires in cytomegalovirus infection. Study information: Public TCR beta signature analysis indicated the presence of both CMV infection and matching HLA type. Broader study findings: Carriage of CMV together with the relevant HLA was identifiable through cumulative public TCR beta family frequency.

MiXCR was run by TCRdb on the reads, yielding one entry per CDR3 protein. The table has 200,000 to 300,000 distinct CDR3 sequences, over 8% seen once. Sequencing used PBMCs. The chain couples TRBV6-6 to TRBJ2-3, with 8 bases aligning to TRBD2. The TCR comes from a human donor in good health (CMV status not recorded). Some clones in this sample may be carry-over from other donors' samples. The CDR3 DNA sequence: TGTGCCAGCAGTTACTCGCGGGGGGCTACAGATACGCAGTATTTT. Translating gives CASSYSRGATDTQYF.